Listed here is a single TCR beta chain. The clone's antigen remains unknown. The sample holds no much larger clone one base away, and base qualities are not on file. For CDR1 and CDR2, the germline V gene lists MGHRA and YSYEKL. The CDR3 holds 14 amino acids from the cysteine to the phenylalanine. The read is trimmed to its CDR3 DNA, 42 bases read in frame from base 1. Relative to germline, V is missing 5 bases and J is missing 2 bases, with 6 bases of the junction outside any gene match. The reads were generated on an Illumina NovaSeq 6000. TCR cDNA was synthesized by 5'RACE template switching, which introduced a universal primer site and unique molecular identifiers. cDNA synthesis was primed from both the TCR alpha and TCR beta constant segments. Two PCR steps were used to amplify libraries, with sample barcodes and sequencing adapters being added in the second step. Libraries were sequenced on Illumina HiSeq 2500 (2x100 bp) or NovaSeq (2x150 bp). The study's own analysis went as follows. MIGEC handled demultiplexing of reads and collapsing into UMI consensus sequences, while MiXCR performed V(D)J alignment. Using edgeR on replicate PBMC samples, clonotypes were called vaccine-responding if FDR was below 0.01 and the log2 fold change was above 5 up to day 15. Bulk clonotypes were assigned CD4 or CD8 identity according to which sequenced CD4 or CD8 repertoire held them at higher abundance. The public sequencing data were trimmed at Q25 with fastp and processed into clonotypes with MiXCR by TCRdb, which kept only in-frame beta chains. Every entry covers one CDR3 protein and lists the most common genes and DNA from its rows. TCRdb, rather than the study authors, made the V and J calls. This sample lists some 390,000 distinct CDR3 sequences; approximately 18% were detected once. Roughly a sixth of the sample rests with the top ten.

The treatment or condition tag for this specimen amounts to: live attenuated yellow fever vaccine strain. At each blood-draw timepoint, two biological replicates of bulk PBMCs were obtained. A standard Ficoll-Paque protocol was used to isolate PBMCs from peripheral blood. RNA was extracted with TriZol from bulk PBMCs, CD4 and CD8 fractions, and dextramer-positive and dextramer-negative fractions. This specimen comes from a study of T cells after yellow fever vaccination (dated by TCRdb to the late 2010s). A note on the overall study: The SMART-Seq v4 Ultra Low Input RNA kit was used to prepare libraries from fractions with low cell numbers. Two healthy male donors, one aged 18 to 30 and one aged 30 to 40 years, made up the cohort. Bulk TCR alpha and beta repertoires were sequenced longitudinally to track T-cell clones before and after primary and booster YFV17D yellow fever vaccination. Blood samples were taken at several timepoints before and after primary and secondary immunization, and bulk PBMC replicates and cell subsets were isolated. The full study reports these points: A small fraction of clonotypes showed up in both the CD4 and CD8 compartments, probably as a result of convergent recombination. FACS-sorted repertoires could contain abundant contaminating clonotypes from the bulk population, so computational filtering was required. The secondary T-cell response was found to be weaker but faster than the primary response, with a peak reached on day 5 rather than on day 15. The study included only a couple of donors, which limits how far the findings can be generalized. Most clones expanded after primary vaccination were re-detected after the booster (about 95% of CD4 and around 88% of CD8), suggesting broad memory maintenance.

The sequenced sample was PBMCs, obtained before the yellow fever booster vaccination. Here the chain combines TRBV4-1 and TRBJ2-7; 7 central nucleotides agree with TRBD1. This TCR came from a young man who received the YFV17D yellow fever vaccine. The DNA sequence is given as TGCGCCAGCAGCGGGACAGACGAGACCTACGAGCAGTACTTC. Its protein product is CASSGTDETYEQYF.